This entry features one T cell receptor beta chain sequence. Its antigen remains unknown. Germline V CDR1 and CDR2: MNHNS, SASEGT. The V end was cut by 5 bases, the J end by 0 bases, with 11 bases between. The CDR3 sequence is 15 residues long. The sample is drawn from a study of shared clonotypes between healthy human individuals. For the study at large: Per-donor plates numbered three CD4 naive, three CD4 memory, two CD8 naive and one CD8 memory. Whole-study findings and limits: The rarefaction results pointed to incomplete sorted-subset sequencing despite large depth.

TCRdb's copy holds only in-frame clones and misses some; the assay was immunoSEQ multiplex PCR. The sample gives over a million clones, 75% to 80% of which show up once; around 0.6% is in the top ten. The sequence was obtained from a man aged 18 to 29 in good health. Some clones in this sample may be carry-over from other donors' samples. This sequence joins TRBV6-1 and TRBJ1-3; D is unresolved. Sequencing was performed on memory CD4+ T cells from PBMCs. The subset: CD45RA-negative fraction. The CDR3 here is CASSFGLPSGNTIYF. The CDR3 DNA reads as TGTGCCAGCAGTTTTGGACTACCCTCTGGAAACACCATATATTTT.